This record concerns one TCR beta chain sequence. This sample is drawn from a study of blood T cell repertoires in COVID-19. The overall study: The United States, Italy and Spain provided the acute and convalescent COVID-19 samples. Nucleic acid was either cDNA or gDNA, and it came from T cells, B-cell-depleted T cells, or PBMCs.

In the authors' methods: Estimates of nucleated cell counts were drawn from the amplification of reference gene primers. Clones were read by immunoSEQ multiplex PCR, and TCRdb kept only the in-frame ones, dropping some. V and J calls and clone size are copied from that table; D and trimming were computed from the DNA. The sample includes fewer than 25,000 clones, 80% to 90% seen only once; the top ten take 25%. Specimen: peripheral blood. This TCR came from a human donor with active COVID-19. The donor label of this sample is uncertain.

This CDR3 reads CASSLAYGGSDTQYF. CDR3 nucleotide sequence: TGTGCCAGCAGCTTGGCCTATGGAGGATCAGATACGCAGTATTTT. This sequence joins TRBV5-8 and TRBJ2-3; the D gene is possibly TRBD2 (5 bases). The CDR3 spans 15 residues. V gave up 0 bases and J gave up 4 bases, with 12 bases separating them. CDR1 is SGHTS, CDR2 YDEGEE, per germline.